The present T cell receptor (beta chain) was sequenced within a study of T cells in narcolepsy. Study details: Patients with NT1 or NT2 and healthy control donors were enrolled.

As regards this clone: Antigen specificity is unknown.

Clones were read by immunoSEQ multiplex PCR, and TCRdb kept only the in-frame ones, dropping some. Of about 25,000 clones listed, around 83% are singletons. Findings and caveats of the study: HCRT-specific and TRIB2-specific autoreactive clonotypes appeared among same-patient CSF and blood CD4+ clonotypes.

CDR1 and CDR2 (germline): SGHTA, FQGNSA. The CDR3 is 14 residues long. This TCR came from a human donor with narcolepsy. The J gene is TRBJ2-5, the V gene TRBV7-2; the D gene is possibly TRBD2 (6 bases). The DNA end favors TRBJ2-7, so the J call may be wrong. The sample consisted of CD45RA- memory CD4+ T cells from PBMCs. In DNA, the CDR3 is TGTGCCAGCAGCTTGGGGACTCTCACCTACGAGCAGTACTTC. It is translated as CASSLGTLTYEQYF.